The 24 T cell receptor beta chains below all came from one sample that was sequenced in a study of blood T cell repertoires in COVID-19. Libraries were prepared by immunoSEQ multiplex PCR; TCRdb keeps only in-frame clonotypes and omits some of them. The table lists 200,000 to 250,000 clones, over 75% of them singletons. Sequenced sample: PBMCs or T cells enriched from blood (not recorded which). All receptors derive from a woman in her sixties or seventies who had recovered from COVID-19.

The rearrangement uses TRBV5-1 and TRBJ2-7; D perhaps matches TRBD2 (6 bases). Trimming removed 4 bases at V and 0 bases at J, with 14 bases between. The CDR3 is made up of 15 amino acids. Germline loops: CDR1 SGHRS, CDR2 YFSETQ. For the CDR3, the DNA is TGCGCCAGCAGCATCGTGACTAGTAGCTCCTACGAGCAGTACTTC. It encodes CASSIVTSSSYEQYF.

This clone was detected only a few times. V is TRBV7-2 and J is TRBJ2-3; 7 bases line up with TRBD2. Germline-derived CDR1 and CDR2 are SGHTA and FQGNSA. Losses at the gene ends were 5 bases for V and 8 bases for J; bases not matched to a gene: 7. The CDR3 has 13 amino acids. The CDR3 loop reads CASSAQLAGTQYF. In DNA, the CDR3 is TGTGCCAGCAGCGCCCAGTTAGCGGGTACGCAGTATTTT.

This chain links TRBV7-8 with TRBJ2-3; 8 bases fit TRBD2. CDR3 length: 16 residues. V was clipped by 0 bases and J by 3 bases; unmatched bases: 5. Germline CDR1 SGHVS, CDR2 FQNEAQ. CDR3 bases: TGTGCCAGCAGCTTAGCGACGGTAGCGGGAACAGATACGCAGTATTTT. Protein sequence: CASSLATVAGTDTQYF.

This chain connects TRBV15 to TRBJ2-5; D unclear. The germline CDR1 and CDR2 sequences are LNHNV and YYDKDF (reference sequence). The CDR3 sequence is 14 residues long. Trimming took 0 bases from V and 0 from J, leaving 5 bases between them. CDR3 sequence reads: CATSRDPNQETQYF. The CDR3 bases are TGTGCCACCAGCAGAGACCCAAACCAAGAGACCCAGTACTTC.

The chain recombines TRBV27 with TRBJ1-1; possibly TRBD1 for D (5 bases). Looked up from germline, CDR1 is MNHEY and CDR2 is SMNVEV (reference sequence). With 5 bases removed from V and 0 bases from J, the gap between germline ends came to 13 bases. The CDR3 runs 15 residues. For the CDR3, the DNA is TGTGCCAGCAGTACCCGACAGTTCATGAACACTGAAGCTTTCTTT. It is translated as CASSTRQFMNTEAFF.

This clone was observed many times. V gene TRBV3-1 (or the pseudogene TRBV3-2) combines with J gene TRBJ2-3, with 15 bases identical to TRBD2. The CDR3 length is 17 residues. In germline, CDR1 is LGHDT, CDR2 YNNKEL (reference sequence). Trimming at V came to 0 bases and at J to 5 bases, leaving 3 bases not matched to a gene. The CDR3 DNA reads as TGTGCCAGCAGCCAAGATGGGACTAGCGGGGGGTTAGATACGCAGTATTTT. It yields the protein CASSQDGTSGGLDTQYF.

V and J are TRBV4-2 and TRBJ1-3; perhaps TRBD1 as D (5 bases). The CDR3 extends over 16 amino acids. V was cut by 7 bases and J by 0 bases, with 16 bases left in between. From germline, CDR1 is LGHNA and CDR2 YNFKEQ. The CDR3 protein is CASTSRQGNSGNTIYF. CDR3 DNA sequence: TGTGCCAGCACCTCCCGGCAGGGAAACTCTGGAAACACCATATATTTT.

In its sample, this clone was seen a few times. V gene TRBV6-5 combines with J gene TRBJ2-7; TRBD1 aligns across 9 bases. V shed 11 bases and J 5 bases; nucleotides not matched to a gene: 13. The germline V gene encodes CDR1 MNHEY and CDR2 SVGAGI. The CDR3 totals 14 residues. Here the CDR3 reads CAGEQGAGKDEQYF. The CDR3 nucleotides are TGTGCCGGGGAACAGGGGGCCGGAAAGGACGAGCAGTACTTC.

The chain uses TRBV27 and TRBJ1-5; unclear D gene. Trimming left V 5 bases short and J 6 bases short, with 11 bases between. This CDR3 region has 13 residues. In germline, CDR1 is MNHEY, CDR2 SMNVEV (reference sequence). The CDR3, as DNA: TGTGCCAGCAGTCCCCTCCCCCTTCAGCCCCAGCATTTT. This encodes CASSPLPLQPQHF.

This clone came up a few times. CDR3 bases: TGTGCCAGCAGTGACAGGGGGAGCCTCTATGGCTACACCTTC. Translating gives CASSDRGSLYGYTF. The chain employs TRBV2 and TRBJ1-2, with 7 bases lining up with TRBD1. The ends lost 3 bases at V and 4 bases at J; junction bases unmatched: 5. CDR1 is SNHLY and CDR2 is FYNNEI in the germline V gene. CDR3 size: 14 residues.

The J gene is TRBJ2-7, the V gene TRBV29-1; 9 bases agree with TRBD1. The germline CDR1 and CDR2 sequences are SQVTM and ANQGSEA. The CDR3 length is 14 residues. V lost 4 bases to trimming and J lost 5 bases; unmatched junction nucleotides: 9. The DNA for the CDR3 is TGCAGCGTTGTTCGCGGGACAGGGTTCAACGAGCAGTACTTC. Its protein product is CSVVRGTGFNEQYF.

This clone was seen many times. The V call is TRBV5-1, the J call TRBJ1-4, with 7 bases lining up with TRBD1. This CDR3 spans 16 amino acids. The ends lost 1 base at V and 0 bases at J; junction bases unmatched: 3. Per the germline V gene, CDR1 is SGHRS and CDR2 is YFSETQ. The CDR3 region is CASSLTGQTTNEKLFF. The CDR3 coding sequence is TGCGCCAGCAGCTTGACGGGACAGACAACTAATGAAAAACTGTTTTTT. Drawing the rest from reference TRBV5-1 and TRBJ1-4, the complete variable domain is KAGVTQTPRYLIKTRGQQVTLSCSPISGHRSVSWYQQTPGQGLQFLFEYFSETQRNKGNFPGRFSGRQFSNSRSEMNVSTLELGDSALYLCASSLTGQTTNEKLFFGSGTQLSVL.

The rearrangement links TRBV7-2 to TRBJ1-5; TRBD1 agrees at 8 bases. The CDR3 consists of 18 residues. The V gene end was trimmed by 3 bases and the J gene end by 7 bases; junction bases not matched to a gene: 17. Per germline, CDR1 SGHTA and CDR2 FQGNSA. This CDR3 is CASSLDRQGRSKGQPQHF. The CDR3 nucleotides read TGTGCCAGCAGCTTGGACAGACAGGGGAGATCAAAAGGACAGCCCCAGCATTTT.

The genes are TRBV12-3 or TRBV12-4 and TRBJ1-1; D perhaps matches TRBD1 (5 bases). Trimming removed 2 bases from V and 11 bases from J, with 12 bases in between. The CDR3 length is 12 residues. CDR3 sequence (DNA): TGTGCCAGCAGTTTAAGGTCCCCAGGGGCTTTCTTT. Encoded protein: CASSLRSPGAFF.

This clone was recorded only once. The rearrangement uses TRBV6-1 and TRBJ1-6; weak D call: TRBD1 (5 bases). Germline values: CDR1 MNHNS, CDR2 SASEGT. V lost 0 bases to trimming and J lost 13 bases, with 13 bases between them. The CDR3 contains 14 residues. The CDR3 loop reads CASSEARGMTPLHF. Here the CDR3 DNA reads TGTGCCAGCAGTGAAGCGCGGGGGATGACGCCCCTCCACTTT.

This clone came up once. The rearrangement links TRBV12-3 or TRBV12-4 to TRBJ1-3; D is uncertain. The CDR3 has 12 residues. V lost 3 bases and J 4 bases, leaving 4 bases between the germline ends. The CDR3 spells CASSFSGNTIYF. The CDR3 nucleotides are TGTGCCAGCAGTTTTTCGGGAAACACCATATATTTT.

This chain connects TRBV11-3 to TRBJ2-3; 12 bases line up with TRBD1. Germline V gene lookup returns CDR1 SGHNT and CDR2 YENEEA. Germline trimming cut 3 bases from V and 12 bases from J; bases unmatched to any gene: 7. This CDR3 has 14 residues. This CDR3 is CASSFARDRGPQYF. CDR3 sequence (DNA): TGTGCCAGCAGCTTCGCCCGGGACAGGGGGCCCCAGTATTTT.

The chain recombines TRBV6-5 with TRBJ1-2, with TRBD1 matching 8 bases. CDR1 MNHEY and CDR2 SVGAGI come from the germline V gene. CDR3 length: 13 amino acids. With V trimmed by 5 bases and J by 4 bases, 3 bases remained unmatched. CDR3 sequence reads: CASSTTGGYGYTF. The CDR3 DNA is TGTGCCAGCAGTACAACAGGGGGCTATGGCTACACCTTC.

This sequence joins TRBV15 and TRBJ2-7; D is undetermined. Between the trimmed V and J ends, which lost 2 bases and 0 bases, there was a span of 5 bases. From germline, CDR1 is LNHNV and CDR2 YYDKDF (reference sequence). The CDR3 runs 13 residues. CDR3 protein: CATSRSSSYEQYF. CDR3 coding DNA: TGTGCCACCAGCAGATCCAGCTCCTACGAGCAGTACTTC.

This sequence joins TRBV6-2 or TRBV6-3 and TRBJ1-1, with no clear D. CDR3 length equals 15 residues. Germline values: CDR1 MNHEY, CDR2 SVGEGT. V was clipped by 0 bases and J by 0 bases, with 8 bases between them. This chain's CDR3 is CASSYSEMMNTEAFF. The DNA of the CDR3 is TGTGCCAGCAGTTACTCGGAGATGATGAACACTGAAGCTTTCTTT.

The chain carries TRBV3-1 (or the pseudogene TRBV3-2) and TRBJ2-3, with D maybe TRBD2 (6 bases). The CDR3 covers 14 residues. Germline lookup yields CDR1 LGHDT and CDR2 YNNKEL (reference sequence). V lost 1 base, J lost 7 bases, and 12 bases lay in between. The CDR3 DNA reads TGTGCCAGCAGCCAAGCGGGAGCGCCCAATACGCAGTATTTT. This encodes CASSQAGAPNTQYF.

The chain couples TRBV9 to TRBJ2-1; TRBD2 agrees at 9 bases. The germline V gene encodes CDR1 SGDLS and CDR2 YYNGEE. V dropped 7 bases and J dropped 7; count of bases not matched to a gene: 12. The CDR3 is 15 amino acids. This CDR3 is CASDQVVAGANEQFF. CDR3 bases: TGTGCCAGCGACCAGGTAGTAGCGGGAGCTAATGAGCAGTTCTTC.

The gene calls are TRBV10-1 and TRBJ2-3, with a tentative D call TRBD1 (5 bases). The germline CDR1 and CDR2 sequences are WNHNN and SYGVQD (reference sequence). This CDR3 has 16 amino acids. Trimming removed 6 bases from V and 5 bases from J, with 21 bases in between. The CDR3 DNA sequence: TGCGCCAGCAGGGGTCCAACCAGGGTCGGGCAAGATACGCAGTATTTT. Protein sequence: CASRGPTRVGQDTQYF.

This clone was recorded at least ten times. The CDR3 spells CAISDTTNEQYF. For the CDR3, the DNA is TGTGCCATCAGTGACACAACAAACGAGCAGTACTTC. J is TRBJ2-7 and V is TRBV10-3; the D is unclear. The CDR3 is 12 residues long. Trimming took off 3 bases at V and 5 bases at J, with 8 bases between the two ends. CDR1 is ENHRY and CDR2 is SYGVKD in the germline V gene.